This entry lists 7 T cell receptor beta chains sequenced from one sample in a study of T-cell memory formation after mild COVID-19. TCRdb used MiXCR to reprocess the 5' RACE reads, holding one entry per CDR3 protein. The table has about 130,000 distinct CDR3 sequences, about 5.9% seen once. The sample taken for sequencing was PBMCs or a T cell subset sorted from them (not recorded which). The receptors stem from an adult woman who had mild COVID-19 (a few samples of this study predate the infection). Cell type and time point are not known.

The chain is built from TRBV18 and TRBJ2-1; 7 nucleotides align to TRBD2. V lost 0 bases, J lost 4 bases, and 6 bases stayed unmatched. The V gene's germline CDR1 is KGHSH and CDR2 LQKENI. There are 16 residues in the CDR3. The CDR3 reads CASSPPRLADYNEQFF. CDR3 nucleotide sequence: TGTGCCAGCTCACCACCCCGTCTAGCGGATTACAATGAGCAGTTCTTC.

This clonotype came up many times. The chain couples TRBV27 to TRBJ2-3; D is undetermined. Germline assignment: CDR1 MNHEY and CDR2 SMNVEV (reference sequence). The CDR3 has 15 residues. Deletions cut 5 bases from V and 7 bases from J, with 19 bases between. The DNA for the CDR3 is TGTGCCAGCAGTCCGGACCCCGGGTTCCGCAATACGCAGTATTTT. It yields the protein CASSPDPGFRNTQYF.

The CDR3 nucleotides read TGTGCCAGTAGTATAGAGAAGTCCAGCTCCTACAATGAGCAGTTCTTC. The encoded protein is CASSIEKSSSYNEQFF. The V and J genes are TRBV19 and TRBJ2-1; D gene uncertain. V was trimmed by 0 bases and J by 0 bases, leaving 9 bases between them. Per germline, CDR1 LNHDA and CDR2 SQIVND (reference sequence). The CDR3 totals 16 residues.

This clonotype came up a few times. The chain recombines TRBV12-3 or TRBV12-4 with TRBJ2-1; perhaps D is TRBD1 or TRBD2 (5 bases each). Trimming removed 6 bases from V and 0 bases from J, with 12 bases in between. This CDR3 spans 15 amino acids. DNA for the CDR3: TGTGCCAGCAGAGGGGAGTCAAGCTCCTACAATGAGCAGTTCTTC. It specifies CASRGESSSYNEQFF.

This clonotype was recorded a few times. The chain couples TRBV9 to TRBJ2-1; TRBD2 might be the D (6 bases). V shed 4 bases and J shed 2 bases, with 16 bases lying between them. This CDR3 has 16 amino acids. Per the germline V gene, CDR1 is SGDLS and CDR2 is YYNGEE. The CDR3 DNA is TGTGCCAGCAGCCTGACCCCGGGAGTCGCCTACAATGAGCAGTTCTTC. Its protein product is CASSLTPGVAYNEQFF.

This clonotype appeared a few times. The genes are TRBV5-6 and TRBJ2-5; D call uncertain. V was clipped by 4 bases and J by 1 base, with 5 bases between them. CDR1 and CDR2 from the germline V gene are SGHDT and YYEEEE. This CDR3 contains 12 residues. The CDR3 DNA sequence: TGTGCCAGCAGCACCCCCCAAGAGACCCAGTACTTC. It encodes CASSTPQETQYF. The whole variable domain, filled in from reference TRBV5-6 and TRBJ2-5, reads DAGVTQSPTHLIKTRGQQVTLRCSPKSGHDTVSWYQQALGQGPQFIFQYYEEEERQRGNFPDRFSGHQFPNYSSELNVNALLLGDSALYLCASSTPQETQYFGPGTRLLVL.

This clonotype was detected only a few times. The chain uses TRBV7-9 and TRBJ2-1; no firm D call. Germline CDR1 SEHNR, CDR2 FQNEAQ (reference sequence). The CDR3 has 15 amino acids. The germline V and J ends were trimmed by 5 bases and 4 bases, with 15 bases remaining between them. CDR3 sequence (DNA): TGTGCCAGCAGCCCCTGGACCCTTAGGTACAATGAGCAGTTCTTC. This codes for CASSPWTLRYNEQFF. Full variable domain (remainder filled in from reference TRBV7-9 and TRBJ2-1): DTGVSQNPRHKITKRGQNVTFRCDPISEHNRLYWYRQTLGQGPEFLTYFQNEAQLEKSRLLSDRFSAERPKGSFSTLEIQRTEQGDSAMYLCASSPWTLRYNEQFFGPGTRLTVL.